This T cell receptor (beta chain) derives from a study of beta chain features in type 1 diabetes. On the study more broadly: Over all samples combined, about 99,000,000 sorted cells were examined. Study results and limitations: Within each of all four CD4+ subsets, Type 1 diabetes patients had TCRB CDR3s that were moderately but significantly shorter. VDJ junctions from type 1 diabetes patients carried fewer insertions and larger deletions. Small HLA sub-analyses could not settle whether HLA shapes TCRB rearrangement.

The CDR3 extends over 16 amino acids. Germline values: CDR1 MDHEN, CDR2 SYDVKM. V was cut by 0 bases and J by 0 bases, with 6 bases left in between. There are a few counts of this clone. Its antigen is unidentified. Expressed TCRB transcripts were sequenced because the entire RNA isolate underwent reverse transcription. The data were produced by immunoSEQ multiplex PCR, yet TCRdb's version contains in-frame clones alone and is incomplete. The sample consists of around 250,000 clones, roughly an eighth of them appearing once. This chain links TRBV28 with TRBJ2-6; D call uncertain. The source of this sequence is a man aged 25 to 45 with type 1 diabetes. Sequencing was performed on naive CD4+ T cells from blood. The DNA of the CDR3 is TGTGCCAGCAGTTTATGGACGGGCTCTGGGGCCAACGTCCTGACTTTC. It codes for CASSLWTGSGANVLTF.